One sample yielded the 16 T cell receptor beta chains listed below, sequenced in a study of T cell repertoires in cytomegalovirus infection. TCRdb itself ran the reads through MiXCR, one entry per CDR3 protein. The repertoire holds 350,000 to 550,000 distinct CDR3 sequences, approximately 32% seen once, with approximately 14% in the top ten. Sequenced input: PBMCs. The receptors stem from a human donor in good health (CMV status not recorded). Some clones in this sample may be carry-over from other donors' samples.

The chain employs TRBV15 and TRBJ1-5, with 7 nucleotides matching TRBD1. The CDR3 covers 14 residues. The V gene's germline CDR1 is LNHNV and CDR2 YYDKDF (reference sequence). V was pared by 1 base and J by 5 bases, with 2 bases of the junction left unmatched. The DNA for the CDR3 is TGTGCCACCAGCAGAGTAGGGACAGATCAGCCCCAGCATTTT. This translates into CATSRVGTDQPQHF.

This clonotype appeared a few times. This chain links TRBV7-9 with TRBJ2-6; 9 bases line up with TRBD1. With V trimmed by 6 bases and J by 2 bases, 11 bases remained unmatched. The CDR3 extends over 18 amino acids. CDR1 and CDR2 from the germline V gene are SEHNR and FQNEAQ (reference sequence). The CDR3 bases are TGTGCCAGCAGACGTACTACAGGGGGCGCCCCTGGGGCCAACGTCCTGACTTTC. As protein: CASRRTTGGAPGANVLTF.

A word on this clonotype: A read error may account for a junction end that differs from germline. J is TRBJ2-3 and V is TRBV5-4; D might be TRBD1 (7 bases). Germline V gene lookup returns CDR1 SGHNT and CDR2 YYREEE (reference sequence). The CDR3 spans 19 residues. For the CDR3, the DNA is TGTGCCAGCAGCTTTGACTCGGCGGGACAGTATGGGACTGCAGAGACGCAGTATTTT. Translating gives CASSFDSAGQYGTAETQYF.

The chain combines TRBV19 with TRBJ2-7, with TRBD2 identical over 12 bases. The CDR3 is 13 residues long. Per germline, CDR1 LNHDA and CDR2 SQIVND (reference sequence). CDR3 residues: CASAGTSGYEQYF. CDR3 in DNA: TGTGCTTCAGCCGGGACTAGCGGGTACGAGCAGTACTTC.

This clonotype was recorded a few times. The CDR3 sequence: CASSDSVYSYEQYF. In nucleotides, the CDR3 is TGTGCCAGCAGCGATTCGGTCTACTCCTACGAGCAGTACTTC. This chain connects TRBV7-6 to TRBJ2-7; unclear D gene. V lost 5 bases to trimming and J lost 0 bases, with 11 bases between them. Germline CDR1 and CDR2: SGHVS and FNYEAQ. This CDR3 contains 14 residues.

The sample holds a few counts of this clonotype. The chain carries TRBV11-2 and TRBJ2-5, with no clear D. Per the germline V gene, CDR1 is SGHAT and CDR2 is FQNNGV. The CDR3 has 14 residues. Trimming cost V 2 bases and J 1 base, with 8 bases left between them. The CDR3 loop is CASSLKIVQETQYF. Written as DNA, the CDR3 is TGTGCCAGCAGCTTAAAGATAGTCCAAGAGACCCAGTACTTC.

This clonotype was counted between two and nine times. The chain joins TRBV19 to TRBJ1-1; 7 bases are shared with TRBD1. The J segment lost 5 bases and the V segment lost 3 bases, leaving 3 bases of the junction unmatched. CDR1 is LNHDA, CDR2 SQIVND, per germline (reference sequence). This CDR3 spans 13 amino acids. CDR3 nucleotide sequence: TGTGCCAGTAGTATTGGCAGGGGGACTGAAGCTTTCTTT. Protein sequence: CASSIGRGTEAFF.

This clonotype was recorded a few times. Here the CDR3 DNA reads TGTGCCAGCAGTTACTCATGGGAGGGGCGCGAGCAGTACTTC. Amino acid sequence: CASSYSWEGREQYF. The chain combines TRBV6-6 with TRBJ2-7; 7 bases agree with TRBD2. Looked up from germline, CDR1 is MNHNY and CDR2 is SVGAGI (reference sequence). J was trimmed by 6 bases and V by 0 bases; bases with no gene match: 5. CDR3 length equals 14 residues.

Regarding this clonotype: A read error may explain this, as a much larger clone is one base away. The V call is TRBV7-2, the J call TRBJ2-1; 11 bases are a match to TRBD2. Per germline, CDR1 SGHTA and CDR2 FQGNSA. This CDR3 spans 14 amino acids. The CDR3 loop reads CASSLTLAGAGQLF. The DNA for the CDR3 is TGTGCCAGCAGCTTAACACTAGCGGGGGCGGGGCAGTTATTC.

The gene calls are TRBV11-2 and TRBJ1-3, with D hard to call. V was clipped by 5 bases and J by 0 bases, with 14 bases between them. CDR3 size: 16 residues. Germline V lookup: CDR1 SGHAT, CDR2 FQNNGV. For the CDR3, the DNA is TGTGCCAGCAGCCAGAGGAGGCAGAGCTCTGGAAACACCATATATTTT. This encodes CASSQRRQSSGNTIYF.

This clonotype has only a few counts. The rearrangement links TRBV7-6 to TRBJ1-5; D remains unclear. The CDR3 covers 13 residues. The V end lost 1 base, the J end lost 6 bases, and 7 bases lay between the germline ends. The germline gives CDR1 SGHVS, CDR2 FNYEAQ. The CDR3 region is CASSLDGTQPQHF. CDR3 DNA: TGTGCCAGCAGCTTAGACGGTACTCAGCCCCAGCATTTT.

This clonotype appeared a few times. V gene TRBV2 combines with J gene TRBJ2-1, with 7 nucleotides matching TRBD1. The CDR3 runs to 15 residues. Germline lookup yields CDR1 SNHLY and CDR2 FYNNEI. V gave up 6 bases and J gave up 1 base; unmatched junction bases: 6. The CDR3 nucleotides read TGTGCCAGCAGCGTGACAGGGAATTCCTACAATGAGCAGTTCTTC. Translation gives CASSVTGNSYNEQFF.

A few counts support this clonotype. The V and J genes are TRBV12-3 or TRBV12-4 and TRBJ1-2; D may be TRBD1 (5 bases). The ends were cut back, 5 bases at V and 3 bases at J, with 13 bases in the middle. There are 14 residues in the CDR3. The CDR3 loop reads CASSPFQGDYGYTF. The DNA of the CDR3 is TGTGCCAGCAGTCCCTTCCAGGGCGACTATGGCTACACCTTC.

The CDR3 sequence is CASSLDESYGYTF. CDR3 nucleotide sequence: TGCGCCAGCAGCTTGGACGAATCGTATGGCTACACCTTC. The chain couples TRBV5-1 to TRBJ1-2; D not certain. The CDR3 is 13 residues long. Germline values: CDR1 SGHRS, CDR2 YFSETQ. Trimming took 0 bases from V and 5 from J, leaving 8 bases between them.

The genes are TRBV5-1 and TRBJ2-1, with TRBD2 identical over 11 bases. The CDR3 runs to 18 residues. The germline CDR1 and CDR2 sequences are SGHRS and YFSETQ. V was clipped by 4 bases and J by 3 bases; unmatched bases: 12. CDR3 coding DNA: TGCGCCAGCAGCATAACCTCCGGGACTAGCGGATACTACAATGAGCAGTTCTTC. Amino acids: CASSITSGTSGYYNEQFF. Full variable domain (missing parts from reference TRBV5-1 and TRBJ2-1): KAGVTQTPRYLIKTRGQQVTLSCSPISGHRSVSWYQQTPGQGLQFLFEYFSETQRNKGNFPGRFSGRQFSNSRSEMNVSTLELGDSALYLCASSITSGTSGYYNEQFFGPGTRLTVL.

This clonotype was observed a handful of times. This sequence joins TRBV7-9 and TRBJ1-3; a weak D match, TRBD1 (5 bases). The V gene lost 6 bases and the J gene lost 0 bases, with 12 bases spanning the gap. This CDR3 comprises 15 residues. Germline V CDR1 and CDR2: SEHNR, FQNEAQ (reference sequence). The CDR3 DNA is TGTGCCAGCAGTGTTGGGGGGAACTCTGGAAACACCATATATTTT. This encodes CASSVGGNSGNTIYF.